The rows below give T cell receptor beta chains drawn from one sample of a study of tumor-infiltrating lymphocytes in oesophageal squamous cell carcinoma. One entry per CDR3 protein results from TCRdb running MiXCR on the PCR reads. Here the sample spans about 17,000 distinct CDR3 sequences, approximately 45% being singletons. Sequencing was done on a sample of normal esophageal tissue next to the tumor. The receptors stem from a female donor with esophageal squamous cell carcinoma. CDR3s include the opening cysteine and the closing phenylalanine or tryptophan. The D gene is left open where the match is weak. Clone sizes are given selectively: once, few, many, or a class where the clone is expanded.

-	-	TRBV7-6	TRBJ1-4	CASSLMLGEKLFF	TGTGCCAGCAGCTTAATGCTGGGGGAAAAACTGTTTTTT
TRBD2	many	TRBV19	TRBJ2-3	CASSSGPGLAGDGVGRDTQYF	TGTGCCAGTAGTAGCGGTCCGGGACTAGCGGGAGATGGGGTTGGGAGAGATACGCAGTATTTT
TRBD2	few	TRBV7-8	TRBJ2-5	CASITVTAGGGETQYF	TGTGCCAGCATCACCGTCACGGCGGGAGGGGGAGAGACCCAGTACTTC
-	many	TRBV10-2	TRBJ2-7	CASSEPGPHYEQYF	TGCGCCAGCAGTGAGCCGGGACCGCACTACGAGCAGTACTTC
TRBD1	-	TRBV6-6	TRBJ1-5	CASRTGSGQPQHF	TGTGCCAGCAGGACAGGGTCGGGTCAGCCCCAGCATTTT
-	-	TRBV12-3/TRBV12-4	TRBJ2-1	CASSVSQGLRQFF	TGTGCCAGCAGTGTTTCACAGGGACTGCGGCAGTTCTTC
TRBD1	-	TRBV6-6	TRBJ2-1	CASSYYRGQFF	TGTGCCAGCAGTTACTACAGGGGGCAGTTCTTC
-	-	TRBV7-6	TRBJ2-7	CASSLVWSSYNEQYF	TGTGCCAGCAGCTTAGTATGGAGCTCCTACAATGAGCAGTACTTC
-	-	TRBV6-4	TRBJ2-5	CASSEGRGETQYF	TGTGCCAGCAGTGAAGGGAGGGGGGAGACCCAGTACTTC
TRBD1	-	TRBV7-2	TRBJ2-7	CASSLSISTSGTGFSYEQYF	TGTGCCAGCAGCTTATCGATATCAACCTCCGGGACAGGGTTCTCCTACGAGCAGTACTTC
-	-	TRBV10-3	TRBJ2-5	CATKIEGSQETQYF	TGTGCCACCAAGATCGAGGGGAGTCAAGAGACCCAGTACTTC
-	-	TRBV11-1	TRBJ2-1	CASSLFNGRNSPLHF	TGTGCCAGCAGCTTATTCAACGGAAGGAATTCACCCCTCCACTTC
-	few	TRBV5-5	TRBJ1-5	CASSSRGVGSGQPQHF	TGTGCCAGCAGCTCGCGGGGAGTCGGGAGCGGTCAGCCCCAGCATTTT
TRBD2	-	TRBV7-2	TRBJ2-7	CASSSAGGLAGGRYEQYF	TGTGCCAGCAGCTCCGCAGGGGGACTAGCGGGAGGGAGGTACGAGCAGTACTTC
TRBD2	medium-sized	TRBV7-2	TRBJ2-1	CASSSGRASYNEQFF	TGTGCCAGCAGCTCAGGGAGGGCCTCCTACAATGAGCAGTTCTTC
-	-	TRBV7-2	TRBJ2-1	CASSSRKKINGSYNEQFF	TGTGCCAGCAGCTCCCGAAAAAAGATAAATGGTTCCTACAATGAGCAGTTCTTC
-	-	TRBV10-3	TRBJ2-7	CAISEKWDWGNTLTDTQYF	TGTGCCATCAGTGAAAAGTGGGATTGGGGTAACACCCTCACAGATACGCAGTACTTC
-	-	TRBV6-1	TRBJ2-5	CASSEGSFTLPQETQYF	TGTGCCAGCAGTGAAGGGAGCTTTACATTACCACAAGAGACCCAGTACTTC